Below, 11 T cell receptor beta chains from the same sample are listed, as sequenced in a study of T cells after yellow fever vaccination (dated by TCRdb to 2018 to 2020). In the paper's terms, the treatment or condition label means: live attenuated yellow fever vaccine strain. Library preparation employed 5' RACE. Sequencing was carried out with an Illumina NovaSeq 6000. TCRdb itself trimmed the public reads at Q25 with fastp, ran MiXCR and retained productive beta chains. Every distinct CDR3 protein forms one entry, paired with its most common genes and DNA. The sample table holds 300,000 to 350,000 distinct CDR3 sequences, of which around 4.5% were seen once. The ten top clones hold approximately 20% of the sample. Sequencing used PBMCs, obtained 15 days after the yellow fever booster vaccination. The receptors stem from a man younger than 35 who received the YFV17D yellow fever vaccine.

V gene TRBV15 combines with J gene TRBJ2-1, with TRBD1 identical over 11 bases. CDR1 LNHNV and CDR2 YYDKDF come from the germline V gene (reference sequence). The CDR3 is 18 residues long. The junction had 13 bases not matched to a gene; V was cut back by 0 bases and J by 9 bases. CDR3: CATSRDRSAGTGGGEQFF. CDR3 DNA sequence: TGTGCCACCAGCAGAGATCGTTCTGCCGGGACAGGGGGTGGTGAGCAGTTCTTC. The whole variable domain, filled in from reference TRBV15 and TRBJ2-1, reads DAMVIQNPRYQVTQFGKPVTLSCSQTLNHNVMYWYQQKSSQAPKLLFHYYDKDFNNEADTPDNFQSRRPNTSFCFLDIRSPGLGDTAMYLCATSRDRSAGTGGGEQFFGPGTRLTVL.

The genes are TRBV4-1 and TRBJ2-5, with unresolved D. Germline V CDR1 and CDR2: MGHRA, YSYEKL. This CDR3 spans 14 amino acids. V lost 4 bases to trimming and J lost 2 bases, with 11 bases between them. For the CDR3, the DNA is TGCGCCAGCAGCCTGACGGTGAAGCAAGAGACCCAGTACTTC. It encodes CASSLTVKQETQYF.

This clonotype was found many times. The chain employs TRBV29-1 and TRBJ2-2; D remains ambiguous. The CDR3 has 11 residues. Germline CDR1 and CDR2: SQVTM and ANQGSEA. V was cut by 4 bases and J by 4 bases, with 4 bases left in between. CDR3 sequence reads: CSVGITGELFF. The DNA for the CDR3 is TGCAGCGTTGGAATCACCGGGGAGCTGTTTTTT.

This clonotype was observed many times. J is TRBJ1-5 and V is TRBV12-3 or TRBV12-4; a weak D match, TRBD1 (6 bases). This CDR3 is 16 amino acids long. With 7 bases removed from V and 6 bases from J, the gap between germline ends came to 22 bases. This CDR3 reads CASNSNNNRAGQPQHF. DNA of the CDR3: TGTGCCAGCAATTCCAATAATAACAGGGCGGGTCAGCCCCAGCATTTT.

This chain connects TRBV15 to TRBJ2-5; D may be TRBD1 or TRBD2 (5 bases each). The V gene lost 0 bases and the J gene lost 5 bases, with 16 bases spanning the gap. The CDR3 is 16 residues long. The germline V gene encodes CDR1 LNHNV and CDR2 YYDKDF (reference sequence). CDR3 sequence: CATSRDPGQGSETQYF. The CDR3 DNA follows: TGTGCCACCAGCAGAGATCCGGGGCAGGGAAGTGAGACCCAGTACTTC.

This clonotype has a count of ten or more. The V call is TRBV7-2, the J call TRBJ1-5; no clear D gene. This CDR3 is 15 amino acids long. The ends were cut back, 3 bases at V and 2 bases at J, with 11 bases in the middle. Germline V gene sequence: CDR1 SGHTA, CDR2 FQGNSA. The CDR3 protein is CASSFVGSGNQPQHF. The CDR3 bases are TGTGCCAGCAGCTTCGTGGGGAGTGGCAATCAGCCCCAGCATTTT.

This clonotype has just a few counts. The rearrangement links TRBV5-6 to TRBJ2-7; TRBD1 matches 9 bases. CDR3 size: 15 residues. V lost 4 bases to trimming and J lost 2 bases; unmatched junction nucleotides: 7. From germline, CDR1 is SGHDT and CDR2 YYEEEE. The CDR3 DNA is TGTGCCAGCAGCCGGGGCGGGACAGGGCCCTACGAGCAGTACTTC. Residues: CASSRGGTGPYEQYF.

This clonotype was detected only a few times. J is TRBJ2-7 and V is TRBV6-1, with D perhaps matching TRBD2 (5 bases). Trimming cost V 5 bases and J 0 bases, with 11 bases left between them. The CDR3 contains 14 residues. Germline V lookup: CDR1 MNHNS, CDR2 SASEGT. The CDR3 protein is CASSPGIFSYEQYF. The CDR3 nucleotides are TGTGCCAGCAGTCCGGGGATCTTCTCCTACGAGCAGTACTTC.

The table lists this clonotype with a few counts. This chain uses TRBV24-1 with TRBJ2-5; D tentatively reads TRBD1 or TRBD2 (5 bases each). Looked up from germline, CDR1 is KGHDR and CDR2 is SFDVKD. V was clipped by 4 bases and J by 3 bases, with 8 bases between them. The CDR3 length is 13 residues. The CDR3 DNA reads TGTGCCACCAGTGACGGGGCGGAAGAGACCCAGTACTTC. Amino acid sequence: CATSDGAEETQYF.

The gene calls are TRBV5-4 and TRBJ1-2; D unresolved. Germline lookup yields CDR1 SGHNT and CDR2 YYREEE (reference sequence). CDR3 size: 13 residues. Trimming shortened V by 4 bases and J by 5 bases, and 12 bases separated the two germline ends. The CDR3 loop reads CASSETVGYGYTF. The DNA of the CDR3 is TGTGCCAGCAGCGAAACAGTGGGGTATGGCTACACCTTC. The entire variable domain, with the rest obtained from reference TRBV5-4 and TRBJ1-2, is as follows: ETGVTQSPTHLIKTRGQQVTLRCSSQSGHNTVSWYQQALGQGPQFIFQYYREEENGRGNFPPRFSGLQFPNYSSELNVNALELDDSALYLCASSETVGYGYTFGSGTRLTVV.

In its sample, this clonotype was seen a few times. V gene TRBV9 combines with J gene TRBJ2-2, with 7 bases lining up with TRBD1. CDR1 is SGDLS, CDR2 YYNGEE, per germline. The CDR3 consists of 16 residues. The ends lost 2 bases at V and 3 bases at J; junction bases unmatched: 7. The CDR3 region has the DNA TGTGCCAGCAGCGTCTCCCCCACAGGGGACACCGGGGAGCTGTTTTTT. Its protein is CASSVSPTGDTGELFF.